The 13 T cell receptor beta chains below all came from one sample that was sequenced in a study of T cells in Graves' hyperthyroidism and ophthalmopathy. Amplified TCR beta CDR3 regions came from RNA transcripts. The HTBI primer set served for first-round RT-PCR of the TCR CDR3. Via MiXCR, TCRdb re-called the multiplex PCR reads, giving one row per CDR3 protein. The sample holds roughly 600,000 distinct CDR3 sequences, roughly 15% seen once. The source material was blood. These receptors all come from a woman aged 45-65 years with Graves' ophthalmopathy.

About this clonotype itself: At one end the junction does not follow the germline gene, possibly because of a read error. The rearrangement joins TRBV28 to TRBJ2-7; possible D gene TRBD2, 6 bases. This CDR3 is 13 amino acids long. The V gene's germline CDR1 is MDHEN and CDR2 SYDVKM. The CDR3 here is CASSLWAGYEQHF. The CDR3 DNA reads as TGTGCCAGCAGTTTATGGGCGGGATACGAGCAGCACTTC.

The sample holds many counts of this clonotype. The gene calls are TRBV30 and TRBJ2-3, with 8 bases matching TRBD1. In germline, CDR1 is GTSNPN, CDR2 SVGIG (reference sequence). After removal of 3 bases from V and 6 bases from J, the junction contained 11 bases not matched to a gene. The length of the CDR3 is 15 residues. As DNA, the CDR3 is TGTGCCTGGAGCGTAACAGGGGGTGAAGGGGATACGCAGTATTTT. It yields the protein CAWSVTGGEGDTQYF.

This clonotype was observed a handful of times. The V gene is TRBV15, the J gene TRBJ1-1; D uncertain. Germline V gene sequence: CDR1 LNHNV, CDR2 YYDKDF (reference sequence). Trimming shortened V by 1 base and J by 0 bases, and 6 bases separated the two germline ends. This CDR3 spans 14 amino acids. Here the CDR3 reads CATSRALLNTEAFF. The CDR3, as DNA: TGTGCCACCAGCAGAGCCCTTCTGAACACTGAAGCTTTCTTT.

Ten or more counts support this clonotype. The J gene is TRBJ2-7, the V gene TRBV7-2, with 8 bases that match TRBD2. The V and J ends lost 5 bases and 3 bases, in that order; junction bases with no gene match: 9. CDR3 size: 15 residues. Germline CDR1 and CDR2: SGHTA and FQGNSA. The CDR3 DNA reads TGTGCCAGCAGCCCCAATCCCGGGACTAGCTACGAGCAGTACTTC. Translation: CASSPNPGTSYEQYF.

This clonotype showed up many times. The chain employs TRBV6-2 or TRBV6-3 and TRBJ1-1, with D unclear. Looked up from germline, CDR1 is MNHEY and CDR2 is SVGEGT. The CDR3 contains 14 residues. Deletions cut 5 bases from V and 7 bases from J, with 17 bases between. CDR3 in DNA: TGTGCCAGCAGTAAGCCGCAGGCCCTCCTTGAAGCTTTCTTT. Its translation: CASSKPQALLEAFF.

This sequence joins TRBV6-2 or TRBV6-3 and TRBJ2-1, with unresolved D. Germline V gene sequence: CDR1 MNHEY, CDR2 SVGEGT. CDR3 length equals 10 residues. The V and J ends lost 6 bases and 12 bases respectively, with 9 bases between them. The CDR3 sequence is CASRALTQFF. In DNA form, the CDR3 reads TGTGCCAGCAGAGCATTGACGCAGTTCTTC.

The CDR3 DNA reads TGTGCCAGCTCACCAACAGGAGGTAGCACTGAAGCTTTCTTT. Encoded protein: CASSPTGGSTEAFF. The chain links TRBV18 to TRBJ1-1, with a possible D match to TRBD1 (5 bases). The length of the CDR3 is 14 residues. V lost 2 bases to trimming and J lost 4 bases, with 11 bases between them. Germline V gene lookup returns CDR1 KGHSH and CDR2 LQKENI.

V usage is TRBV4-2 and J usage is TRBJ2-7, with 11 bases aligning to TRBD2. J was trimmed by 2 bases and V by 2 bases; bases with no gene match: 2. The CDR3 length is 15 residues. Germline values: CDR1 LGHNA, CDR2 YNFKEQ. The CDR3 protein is CASSQRTSGPYEQYF. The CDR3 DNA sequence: TGTGCCAGCAGCCAACGGACTAGCGGGCCCTACGAGCAGTACTTC.

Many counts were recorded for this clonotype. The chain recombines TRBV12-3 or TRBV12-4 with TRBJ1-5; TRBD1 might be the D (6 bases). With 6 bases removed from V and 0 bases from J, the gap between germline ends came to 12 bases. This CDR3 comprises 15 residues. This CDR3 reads CASRTGTLSNQPQHF. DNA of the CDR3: TGTGCCAGCAGAACAGGGACACTTAGCAATCAGCCCCAGCATTTT.

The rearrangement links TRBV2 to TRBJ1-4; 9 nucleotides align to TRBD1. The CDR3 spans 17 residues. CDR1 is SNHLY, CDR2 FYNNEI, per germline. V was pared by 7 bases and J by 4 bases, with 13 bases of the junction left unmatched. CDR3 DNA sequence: TGTGCCAGCACTCGAACAGGGGGCCACAAGTATAATGAAAAACTGTTTTTT. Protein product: CASTRTGGHKYNEKLFF.

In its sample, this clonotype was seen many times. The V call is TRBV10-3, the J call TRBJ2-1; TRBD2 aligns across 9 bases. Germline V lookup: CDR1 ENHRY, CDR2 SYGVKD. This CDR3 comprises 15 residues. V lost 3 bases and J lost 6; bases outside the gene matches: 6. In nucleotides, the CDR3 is TGTGCCATCAGTGATAAGCGGGAGGTCGGCAATGAGCAGTTCTTC. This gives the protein CAISDKREVGNEQFF.

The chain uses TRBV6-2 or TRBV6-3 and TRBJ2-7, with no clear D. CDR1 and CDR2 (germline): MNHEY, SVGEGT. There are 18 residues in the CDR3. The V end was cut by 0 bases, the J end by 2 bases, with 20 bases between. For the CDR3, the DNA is TGTGCCAGCAGTTACTCGAATGACGAAAAACCCTTAACCTACGAGCAGTACTTC. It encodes CASSYSNDEKPLTYEQYF.

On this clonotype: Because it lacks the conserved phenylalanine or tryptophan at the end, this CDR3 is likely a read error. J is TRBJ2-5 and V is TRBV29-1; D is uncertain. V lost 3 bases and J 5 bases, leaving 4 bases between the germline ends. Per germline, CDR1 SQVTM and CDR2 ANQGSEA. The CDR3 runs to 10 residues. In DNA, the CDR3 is TGCAGCGTTGAGCTGGAGACCCAGTACCTC. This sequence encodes CSVELETQYL.